These 24 T cell receptor beta chains originate from one sample sequenced in a study of T cell responses to AZD1222 COVID-19 vaccine. Here immunoSEQ multiplex PCR was the method, and the copy in TCRdb shows in-frame clones only, minus some. The sample has over 95,000 clones, roughly 90% seen once; the top ten hold 15% to 20%. This specimen was peripheral blood, taken 28 days after the second AZD1222 dose. The receptors derive from an adult who received the AZD1222 COVID-19 vaccine.

This chain's CDR3 is CAWSVGGLTGELFF. The CDR3 nucleotides are TGTGCCTGGAGTGTAGGGGGCTTGACCGGGGAGCTGTTTTTT. The chain couples TRBV30 to TRBJ2-2, with TRBD1 identical over 7 bases. The CDR3 loop spans 14 amino acids. V shed 0 bases and J 5 bases; nucleotides not matched to a gene: 3. From germline, CDR1 is GTSNPN and CDR2 SVGIG (reference sequence).

This chain connects TRBV6-5 to TRBJ2-1; perhaps D is TRBD1 or TRBD2 (5 bases each). The CDR3 has 14 amino acids. V was shortened by 6 bases and J by 0 bases, with 9 bases between the two germline ends. Germline lookup yields CDR1 MNHEY and CDR2 SVGAGI. For the CDR3, the DNA is TGTGCCAGCAGGGGGACGGGCTCCTACAATGAGCAGTTCTTC. Encoded protein: CASRGTGSYNEQFF.

The CDR3: CAWNGQGYEQYF. In DNA form, the CDR3 reads TGTGCCTGGAATGGGCAGGGCTACGAGCAGTACTTC. The J gene is TRBJ2-7, the V gene TRBV30; maybe TRBD1 (5 bases). V dropped 4 bases and J dropped 3 bases, with 10 bases sitting between them. Germline CDR1 GTSNPN, CDR2 SVGIG (reference sequence). The CDR3 loop spans 12 amino acids.

CDR3 residues: CASSPLGQGASGGELFF. The CDR3 nucleotides read TGTGCCAGTAGTCCCTTAGGACAGGGGGCTTCGGGCGGGGAGCTGTTTTTT. V is TRBV19 and J is TRBJ2-2, with TRBD1 matching 11 bases. Trimming removed 5 bases from V and 7 bases from J; junction bases left unmatched: 12. This CDR3 has 17 amino acids. Per the germline V gene, CDR1 is LNHDA and CDR2 is SQIVND (reference sequence).

The rearrangement links TRBV19 to TRBJ1-2, with 10 bases lining up with TRBD1. The trim removed 6 bases at V and 0 bases at J, leaving 10 bases unmatched. The CDR3 has 17 amino acids. Germline V gene sequence: CDR1 LNHDA, CDR2 SQIVND (reference sequence). CDR3 in DNA: TGTGCCAGTAGCCTCGGGGGACAGGGGCTCTCTAACTATGGCTACACCTTC. Encoded protein: CASSLGGQGLSNYGYTF.

The chain recombines TRBV7-9 with TRBJ2-7, with TRBD1 identical over 7 bases. The CDR3 extends over 16 amino acids. Germline V gives CDR1 SEHNR, CDR2 FQNEAQ (reference sequence). J was trimmed by 1 base and V by 5 bases; bases with no gene match: 11. The CDR3 DNA is TGTGCCAGCAGCGAAAACAGGGGAATATCATCCTACGAGCAGTACTTC. As protein: CASSENRGISSYEQYF. Full variable domain (missing parts from reference TRBV7-9 and TRBJ2-7): DTGVSQNPRHKITKRGQNVTFRCDPISEHNRLYWYRQTLGQGPEFLTYFQNEAQLEKSRLLSDRFSAERPKGSFSTLEIQRTEQGDSAMYLCASSENRGISSYEQYFGPGTRLTVT.

V and J are TRBV3-1 (or the pseudogene TRBV3-2) and TRBJ2-7; D is perhaps TRBD2 (5 bases). CDR3 length: 15 residues. V gave up 4 bases and J gave up 0 bases, with 13 bases separating them. Germline V gene lookup returns CDR1 LGHDT and CDR2 YNNKEL (reference sequence). This chain's CDR3 is CASSRETEGSYEQYF. The CDR3, as DNA: TGTGCCAGCAGCCGGGAGACGGAAGGCTCCTACGAGCAGTACTTC.

CDR3 region: CASSSTSGTTDTQYF. DNA for the CDR3: TGCGCCAGCAGCTCGACTAGCGGGACGACAGATACGCAGTATTTT. V usage is TRBV5-1 and J usage is TRBJ2-3; TRBD2 agrees at 11 bases. The CDR3 length is 15 residues. The V and J ends lost 3 bases and 3 bases, in that order; junction bases with no gene match: 3. CDR1 is SGHRS, CDR2 YFSETQ, per germline.

V usage is TRBV18 and J usage is TRBJ2-3; 11 bases align to TRBD1. V lost 2 bases, J lost 4 bases, and 5 bases stayed unmatched. Per the germline V gene, CDR1 is KGHSH and CDR2 is LQKENI. The CDR3 spans 16 residues. CDR3 residues: CASSPGQGATPDTQYF. CDR3 nucleotides: TGTGCCAGCTCACCAGGACAGGGGGCAACCCCAGATACGCAGTATTTT.

The chain carries TRBV4-1 and TRBJ2-1; 7 bases are shared with TRBD2. The germline CDR1 and CDR2 sequences are MGHRA and YSYEKL. The junction had 6 bases not matched to a gene; V was cut back by 0 bases and J by 4 bases. The length of the CDR3 is 16 residues. As DNA, the CDR3 is TGCGCCAGCAGCCAAGACCGTAGTAGCGGGTACAATGAGCAGTTCTTC. The encoded protein is CASSQDRSSGYNEQFF.

The chain joins TRBV7-9 to TRBJ2-1; D possibly uses TRBD1 or TRBD2 (6 bases each). The CDR3 is 14 residues long. Germline V CDR1 and CDR2: SEHNR, FQNEAQ (reference sequence). With 7 bases removed from V and 3 bases from J, the gap between germline ends came to 13 bases. The CDR3 sequence is CASIGRDNYNEQFF. The CDR3 DNA follows: TGTGCCAGCATAGGGCGGGACAACTACAATGAGCAGTTCTTC.

J is TRBJ1-1 and V is TRBV9, with D unresolved. Germline assignment: CDR1 SGDLS and CDR2 YYNGEE. The CDR3 consists of 14 residues. Trimming stripped 0 bases from V and 0 bases from J, with 6 bases between. CDR3 coding DNA: TGTGCCAGCAGCGTAGAGAAGATGAACACTGAAGCTTTCTTT. Translation: CASSVEKMNTEAFF. Full variable domain (remainder filled in from reference TRBV9 and TRBJ1-1): DSGVTQTPKHLITATGQRVTLRCSPRSGDLSVYWYQQSLDQGLQFLIQYYNGEERAKGNILERFSAQQFPDLHSELNLSSLELGDSALYFCASSVEKMNTEAFFGQGTRLTVV.

This clone showed up just once. This chain uses TRBV27 with TRBJ1-5; D gene ambiguous. The V end lost 6 bases, the J end lost 3 bases, and 9 bases lay between the germline ends. This CDR3 comprises 13 residues. CDR1 and CDR2 (germline): MNHEY, SMNVEV (reference sequence). The CDR3 sequence: CASRPLINQPQHF. Here the CDR3 DNA reads TGTGCCAGCAGACCACTCATCAATCAGCCCCAGCATTTT.

This chain joins TRBV9 and TRBJ1-4, with 10 positions matching TRBD1. V gave up 4 bases and J gave up 2 bases; unmatched junction bases: 5. The CDR3 is 16 residues long. CDR1 and CDR2 from the germline V gene are SGDLS and YYNGEE. CDR3: CASSPGQGVTNEKLFF. The DNA of the CDR3 is TGTGCCAGCAGCCCAGGACAGGGGGTGACTAATGAAAAACTGTTTTTT.

The J gene is TRBJ2-7, the V gene TRBV19, with 10 bases matching TRBD1. CDR3 length: 14 residues. Germline V gives CDR1 LNHDA, CDR2 SQIVND (reference sequence). V was pared by 4 bases and J by 2 bases, with 2 bases of the junction left unmatched. The CDR3 reads CASSTGQGPYEQYF. CDR3 in DNA: TGTGCCAGTAGTACGGGACAGGGGCCCTACGAGCAGTACTTC.

This rearrangement joins TRBV19 to TRBJ2-7, with D possibly being TRBD2 (5 bases). Germline values: CDR1 LNHDA, CDR2 SQIVND (reference sequence). The CDR3 runs 14 residues. V lost 6 bases and J lost 4, with 16 bases in between. The CDR3 nucleotides read TGTGCCAGTAGACCTAACCCGGGGATATACGAGCAGTACTTC. The encoded protein is CASRPNPGIYEQYF.

The chain combines TRBV28 with TRBJ1-2; perhaps TRBD1 as D (5 bases). V lost 8 bases, J lost 2 bases, and 15 bases lay in between. Germline CDR1 is MDHEN and CDR2 is SYDVKM. The CDR3 runs 14 residues. CDR3: CASQGWEENYGYTF. CDR3 sequence (DNA): TGTGCCAGCCAGGGATGGGAGGAAAACTATGGCTACACCTTC.

The DNA of the CDR3 is TGTGCCAGCAGTGACGACGGATTTGAAAAACTGTTTTTT. Translating gives CASSDDGFEKLFF. J is TRBJ1-4 and V is TRBV2; D gene ambiguous. Deletions cut 3 bases from V and 7 bases from J, with 9 bases between. The CDR3 runs 13 residues. CDR1 and CDR2 from the germline V gene are SNHLY and FYNNEI.

V usage is TRBV2 and J usage is TRBJ1-5, with D tentatively TRBD1 (6 bases). Trimming removed 7 bases from V and 3 bases from J, with 13 bases in between. The CDR3 totals 14 residues. Germline CDR1 reads SNHLY; CDR2 reads FYNNEI. CDR3 residues: CASTGGGDNQPQHF. CDR3 in DNA: TGTGCCAGCACTGGAGGGGGAGACAATCAGCCCCAGCATTTT. The full variable domain, with the rest looked up from reference TRBV2 and TRBJ1-5, is EPEVTQTPSHQVTQMGQEVILRCVPISNHLYFYWYRQILGQKVEFLVSFYNNEISEKSEIFDDQFSVERPDGSNFTLKIRSTKLEDSAMYFCASTGGGDNQPQHFGDGTRLSIL.

The chain employs TRBV5-4 and TRBJ2-3; D is unclear. Trimming took off 0 bases at V and 2 bases at J, with 4 bases between the two ends. From germline, CDR1 is SGHNT and CDR2 YYREEE (reference sequence). This CDR3 is built from 13 residues. DNA for the CDR3: TGTGCCAGCAGCTTGGACTCCACAGATACGCAGTATTTT. Translated: CASSLDSTDTQYF. The full variable domain, its missing parts supplied by reference TRBV5-4 and TRBJ2-3, is ETGVTQSPTHLIKTRGQQVTLRCSSQSGHNTVSWYQQALGQGPQFIFQYYREEENGRGNFPPRFSGLQFPNYSSELNVNALELDDSALYLCASSLDSTDTQYFGPGTRLTVL.

This chain links TRBV4-2 with TRBJ1-2, with a weak D call TRBD1 (6 bases). V shed 0 bases and J shed 6 bases, with 11 bases lying between them. The CDR3 contains 14 residues. Per the germline V gene, CDR1 is LGHNA and CDR2 is YNFKEQ. The CDR3 nucleotides are TGTGCCAGCAGCCAAGAAGGGGCAGGGGATGGCTACACCTTC. It yields the protein CASSQEGAGDGYTF.

V and J are TRBV18 and TRBJ1-1; D is uncertain. The V end was cut by 9 bases, the J end by 6 bases, with 23 bases between. CDR3 length equals 15 residues. Germline V CDR1 and CDR2: KGHSH, LQKENI. The CDR3 protein is CASLVSGRSQSEAFF. CDR3 nucleotides: TGTGCCAGTCTTGTCTCAGGACGTTCCCAATCTGAAGCTTTCTTT.

This clone occurred a few times. V and J are TRBV30 and TRBJ2-2, with D uncertain. Trimming cost V 0 bases and J 1 base, with 12 bases left between them. The CDR3 is 16 amino acids. Per germline, CDR1 GTSNPN and CDR2 SVGIG (reference sequence). Here the CDR3 DNA reads TGTGCCTGGAGTGTGAACTGGCCATTGAACACCGGGGAGCTGTTTTTT. Amino acids: CAWSVNWPLNTGELFF. Combining the CDR3 with reference TRBV30 and TRBJ2-2 gives the whole variable domain SQTIHQWPATLVQPVGSPLSLECTVEGTSNPNLYWYRQAAGRGLQLLFYSVGIGQISSEVPQNLSASRPQDRQFILSSKKLLLSDSGFYLCAWSVNWPLNTGELFFGEGSRLTVL.

The genes are TRBV6-1 and TRBJ1-6; D call uncertain. The CDR3 runs to 19 residues. Trimming pared 0 bases from V and 0 bases from J, leaving 15 bases between. Germline CDR1 is MNHNS and CDR2 is SASEGT. CDR3 nucleotide sequence: TGTGCCAGCAGTGAAGCCCCTTCCTACTCAAGCTCCTATAATTCACCCCTCCACTTT. Its translation: CASSEAPSYSSSYNSPLHF.